This T cell receptor (beta chain) was sequenced in a study of regulatory T cells in long-lasting Graves disease (dated by TCRdb to the early 2020s). Some background on the complete study: Persistent Graves' disease meant more than 5 years of antithyroid drug treatment with TSH receptor autoantibodies that stayed positive. Peripheral blood TCR sequencing and RNA sequencing compared persistent Graves' disease patients with newly diagnosed Graves' disease patients. The study was conducted in China and was registered as a clinical trial. A total of 33 samples underwent TCR sequencing, from roughly 13 patients with persistent Graves' disease and some 20 patients with newly diagnosed Graves' disease. Antithyroid drugs had been taken for roughly 10 years on average by persistent Graves' disease patients in the clinical cohort.

From a lookup of the germline V gene, CDR1 and CDR2 are MNHNS and SASEGT. The CDR3 runs 13 residues from the cysteine to the phenylalanine. The read is trimmed to its CDR3 DNA, 39 bases read in frame from base 1. V loses 6 bases of germline sequence and J loses 4 bases, and the interval between the two ends is 12 bases. Beyond this particular receptor, the publication reports: A larger number of public clonotypes was shared among persistent patients (approximately 2,500) than among newly diagnosed patients (over 850). The authors acknowledged the small sample size as a limitation that may reduce accuracy. Persistent disease showed preferential use of TRBV28, TRBJ1-2 and TRBJ2-5, whereas newly diagnosed disease favored TRBV20-1 and TRBJ2-1. Only peripheral blood was studied, because thyroid tissue, the primary lesion, was inaccessible. Compared with newly diagnosed patients, patients with persistent Graves' disease had lower TCR Shannon entropy and fewer highly expanded clones, which suggests clonal expansion. Sequencing and analysis were restricted to the TCR beta chain.

This clonotype was recorded at least ten times. The clone's antigen remains unknown. No quality values exist for individual bases; no much larger clone is one base distant. The protocol used for the library was multiplex PCR. Sequencing took place on an Illumina HiSeq 4000. iRepertoire HTBI primers and Arm-PCR amplification of CDR3 regions were used to construct TCR beta libraries. Before sequencing, the PCR products underwent gel purification. For the original study's pipeline: Across samples, 60 to 70 TRBV and 13 to 15 TRBJ segments were identified and used for gene usage analysis of CDR3 amino acid clonotypes. Filtered high-quality paired reads were merged into contigs using COPE and FqMerger. BLAST was used to align contigs to the IMGT TRBV, TRBD and TRBJ reference genes, and CDR3 was defined following IMGT. Any clonotype with a frequency above 0.1% was classified as a highly expanded clone. Repertoire diversity was measured by Shannon entropy, and V-J evenness by the Gini coefficient. Public clonotypes were defined as clonotypes shared by more than one individual. In TCRdb, the public reads were trimmed at Q25 with fastp and aligned with MiXCR, with productive beta chains retained. When rows share a CDR3 protein, they turn into one entry using the most common DNA and genes. Clone size and V and J calls follow TCRdb, not the original study. Counted in this sample were a few hundred thousand distinct CDR3 sequences; roughly 21% of them appeared once. The ten largest clones take up roughly 7.1% of the sample.

The time point label corresponds to: persistent/refractory GD, antithyroid drugs over 5 years with positive TRAb. RNA was extracted from PBMCs in TRIzol for both TCR sequencing and RNA sequencing. The diagnosis of Graves' disease was made according to American Thyroid Association guidelines. Patients for the study were recruited at an endocrinology department in Xi'an, China. Each patient gave roughly 10 milliliters of peripheral blood, collected in an EDTA anticoagulant tube. Ficoll Paque Plus density gradient separation was used to isolate PBMCs, and no further T cell sorting was performed. An Agilent 2100 Bioanalyzer and agarose gel were used to check RNA quality, while a NanoDrop 2000 measured RNA concentration.

The sequence derives from a female donor with Graves disease. The sequenced sample was peripheral blood mononuclear cells (PBMCs), obtained when the disease was refractory, from a patient treated with antithyroid drugs. The chain is encoded by TRBV6-1 joined to TRBJ2-5; 5 matching bases give a weak D call of TRBD1. The CDR3 sequence is CASRVQGSETQYF. The DNA reads as follows: TGTGCCAGCAGGGTGCAGGGATCAGAGACCCAGTACTTC.